Detailed here is one T cell receptor (beta chain). Its cognate antigen is unknown. The sample is drawn from a study of cytomegalovirus exposure and HLA in healthy donors. Notes on the study in general: The study labeled fewer than 200 TCR beta chains cytomegalovirus-associated.

The donors were members of the validation cohort, which comprised under 150 subjects and was separate from the first cohort of roughly 700 subjects. CDR1 is LNHDA and CDR2 is SQIVND in the germline V gene (reference sequence). The CDR3 covers 15 residues. V gave up 10 bases and J gave up 7 bases; unmatched junction bases: 15. Assay used: immunoSEQ multiplex PCR; TCRdb lists only in-frame clones, some missing. The sample holds 65,000 to 95,000 clones; approximately 93% are singletons and the top ten take 3.5% to 4%. The specimen was PBMCs. The chain employs TRBV19 and TRBJ2-1; TRBD1 agrees at 8 bases. The sequence came from a woman under 40 in good health and CMV-seronegative. The CDR3 DNA reads as TGTGCCACCTCACCCCGGGACAGGACAGGTAATGAGCAGTTCTTC. It specifies CATSPRDRTGNEQFF. Based on the CDR3 plus reference TRBV19 and TRBJ2-1, the full variable domain is DGGITQSPKYLFRKEGQNVTLSCEQNLNHDAMYWYRQDPGQGLRLIYYSQIVNDFQKGDIAEGYSVSREKKESFPLTVTSAQKNPTAFYLCATSPRDRTGNEQFFGPGTRLTVL.